This TCR beta chain was recovered during a study of post-analysis software for immune sequencing data. About the research overall: The cohort encompassed relapsing-remitting, secondary progressive and progressive-relapsing multiple sclerosis disease courses. Study results and limitations: Five TRBV segments occurring more often in patients than controls included TRBV5-6, TRBV5-1 and TRBV20-1. By F measure, strong co-clustering occurred among samples prepared in the same batch.

Prepared TCR beta cDNA libraries contained unique molecular identifiers. TCRdb itself ran the PCR reads through MiXCR, one entry per CDR3 protein. This sample has roughly 670,000 distinct CDR3 sequences, with roughly three fifths found just once. This clonotype was found a few times. Its antigen is not identified. CDR3 length: 14 amino acids. The germline V and J ends were trimmed by 3 bases and 7 bases, with 10 bases remaining between them. The TCR was taken from a girl aged 2 to 9 with multiple sclerosis. Sample: blood. The gene calls are TRBV12-3 or TRBV12-4 and TRBJ1-6; D ambiguous. The CDR3: CASSLEGNNSPLHF. The CDR3 nucleotides are TGTGCCAGCAGTTTGGAGGGTAACAATTCACCCCTCCACTTT.